The 31 T cell receptor beta chains reported below all come from one sample, sequenced in a study of neurological immune-mediated disorders. Indicated time point: longitudinal time-point 2. MiXCR was run by TCRdb on the 5' RACE reads, yielding one entry per CDR3 protein. The table lists fewer than 35,000 distinct CDR3 sequences, about 13% of them singletons, with less than 2.5% in the top ten. Input material: PBMCs. The receptors come from a woman in her thirties or forties in good health.

This clonotype was detected many times. The gene calls are TRBV6-6 and TRBJ2-7; TRBD1 is a possible D gene (5 bases). The CDR3 consists of 13 residues. CDR1 is MNHNY, CDR2 SVGAGI, per germline (reference sequence). V lost 3 bases to trimming and J lost 5 bases, with 11 bases between them. The CDR3: CASSYQQDHEQYF. The CDR3 DNA reads as TGTGCCAGCAGTTATCAACAGGACCACGAGCAGTACTTC.

The rearrangement uses TRBV7-2 and TRBJ1-1; 9 bases align to TRBD1. V lost 3 bases and J lost 1; bases outside the gene matches: 6. The CDR3 extends over 16 amino acids. Per germline, CDR1 SGHTA and CDR2 FQGNSA. CDR3 sequence: CASSFQGTGSNTEAFF. The CDR3 nucleotides read TGTGCCAGCAGCTTCCAAGGGACAGGGTCGAACACTGAAGCTTTCTTT.

This clonotype appeared many times. The chain recombines TRBV10-3 with TRBJ1-2; maybe TRBD1 (6 bases). This CDR3 has 16 amino acids. Trimming left V 0 bases short and J 6 bases short, with 17 bases between. Germline V CDR1 and CDR2: ENHRY, SYGVKD. CDR3 in amino acids: CAISESLGGQRDGYTF. The CDR3 region has the DNA TGTGCCATCAGTGAGTCGTTAGGGGGGCAGAGAGATGGCTACACCTTC.

Many counts were recorded for this clonotype. V and J are TRBV12-3 or TRBV12-4 and TRBJ2-1; perhaps D is TRBD1 or TRBD2 (5 bases each). This CDR3 is 14 amino acids long. V shed 7 bases and J shed 7 bases, with 17 bases lying between them. Here the CDR3 DNA reads TGTGCCAGCACCGGGACCAACCTTCGTAATGAGCAGTTCTTC. The encoded protein is CASTGTNLRNEQFF.

Ten or more counts support this clonotype. The rearrangement uses TRBV20-1 and TRBJ2-5, with 10 bases identical to TRBD1. V lost 6 bases and J lost 5; bases outside the gene matches: 12. The CDR3 has 15 amino acids. Germline CDR1 is DFQATT and CDR2 is SNEGSKA (reference sequence). The CDR3 DNA reads as TGCAGTGCAGAGACCCCGGGACAGGGGACGGAGACCCAGTACTTC. Translating gives CSAETPGQGTETQYF.

This clonotype was counted many times. V usage is TRBV21-1 and J usage is TRBJ1-2. TRBV21-1 is a recognized pseudogene. The CDR3 has 16 residues. CDR3 sequence: CASSKVGSEASTGYTF. The CDR3 DNA follows: TGTGCCAGCAGCAAAGTAGGCAGCGAAGCTTCGACTGGCTACACCTTC.

The table lists this clonotype with many counts. The chain has TRBV20-1 and TRBJ2-5, with TRBD2 identical over 11 bases. The CDR3 contains 16 residues. Germline V gives CDR1 DFQATT, CDR2 SNEGSKA (reference sequence). The V segment lost 3 bases and the J segment 2 bases; nucleotides outside the gene matches: 8. In DNA, the CDR3 is TGCAGTGCTAGCCCCTTACTAGCGGGGGTACAAGAGACCCAGTACTTC. Protein product: CSASPLLAGVQETQYF.

Ten or more counts support this clonotype. The rearrangement uses TRBV20-1 and TRBJ2-7; D possibly corresponds to TRBD2 (6 bases). The CDR3 covers 13 residues. Germline lookup yields CDR1 DFQATT and CDR2 SNEGSKA (reference sequence). V shed 2 bases and J shed 7 bases, with 15 bases lying between them. CDR3 region: CSARRGSPEEQYF. The CDR3 DNA is TGCAGTGCTAGACGGGGGAGCCCCGAGGAGCAGTACTTC.

This sequence joins TRBV10-2 and TRBJ2-7; the match to TRBD2 covers 9 bases. Germline V gene sequence: CDR1 WSHSY, CDR2 SAAADI. The CDR3 extends over 17 amino acids. Trimming took 3 bases from V and 2 from J; bases not matched to a gene: 11. The chain's CDR3 is CASSDTASGDVPYEQYF. CDR3 coding DNA: TGCGCCAGCAGTGACACAGCTAGCGGGGACGTACCCTACGAGCAGTACTTC.

This clonotype was counted at least ten times. The rearrangement links TRBV25-1 to TRBJ1-1; the D is unclear. Looked up from germline, CDR1 is MGHDK and CDR2 is SYGVNS. The CDR3 extends over 14 amino acids. Deletions cut 4 bases from V and 5 bases from J, with 14 bases between. The CDR3 spells CASSAPWLGTEAFF. The DNA of the CDR3 is TGTGCCAGCAGTGCCCCATGGCTTGGTACTGAAGCTTTCTTT.

This clonotype was counted only a few times. The chain is built from TRBV29-1 and TRBJ2-3; no reliable D call. This CDR3 comprises 11 residues. The V gene lost 2 bases and the J gene lost 12 bases, with 12 bases spanning the gap. In germline, CDR1 is SQVTM, CDR2 ANQGSEA. This CDR3 is CSVELGNSQYF. Written as DNA, the CDR3 is TGCAGCGTTGAATTGGGAAATAGCCAGTATTTT.

This clonotype was observed many times. This chain connects TRBV5-1 to TRBJ1-3, with D possibly being TRBD1 (5 bases). The CDR3 is 14 residues long. V was cut by 0 bases and J by 2 bases, with 6 bases left in between. Germline V gives CDR1 SGHRS, CDR2 YFSETQ. CDR3 sequence (DNA): TGCGCCAGCAGCTTGGAGGGACCTGGAAACACCATATATTTT. Amino acid sequence: CASSLEGPGNTIYF.

This clonotype has ten or more counts. The chain joins TRBV7-2 to TRBJ2-5; D is possibly TRBD2 (6 bases). Germline CDR1 reads SGHTA; CDR2 reads FQGNSA. The V end lost 3 bases, the J end lost 2 bases, and 13 bases lay between the germline ends. The CDR3 consists of 15 residues. CDR3 sequence: CASSFQAGPQETQYF. CDR3 in DNA: TGTGCCAGCAGCTTTCAAGCGGGCCCACAAGAGACCCAGTACTTC.

This clonotype was counted many times. The chain carries TRBV12-3 or TRBV12-4 and TRBJ1-1, with TRBD1 matching 8 bases. J was trimmed by 3 bases and V by 5 bases; bases with no gene match: 5. CDR3 length equals 14 residues. The CDR3 nucleotides read TGTGCCAGCAGTCCCGGACAGGGAGACACTGAAGCTTTCTTT. Its protein is CASSPGQGDTEAFF.

This clonotype was counted at least ten times. J is TRBJ1-1 and V is TRBV5-1; tentatively, D is TRBD1 (5 bases). Trimming left V 5 bases short and J 2 bases short, with 13 bases between. CDR1 SGHRS and CDR2 YFSETQ come from the germline V gene. The CDR3 extends over 14 amino acids. Here the CDR3 DNA reads TGCGCCAGCAGTCTGCCCGGGGGTAACACTGAAGCTTTCTTT. This sequence encodes CASSLPGGNTEAFF.

In its sample, this clonotype ranks as medium-sized. The chain couples TRBV29-1 to TRBJ2-7; tentative D call: TRBD1 (6 bases). Germline values: CDR1 SQVTM, CDR2 ANQGSEA. Deletions cut 7 bases from V and 9 bases from J, with 25 bases between. The CDR3 is 14 amino acids. DNA of the CDR3: TGCAGCGCGACCCCGGACAGTTCCTCCGTCGTGCAGTACTTC. Translation: CSATPDSSSVVQYF.

This clonotype was detected many times. The V gene is TRBV12-3 or TRBV12-4, the J gene TRBJ2-1; 7 nucleotides agree with TRBD2. V shed 7 bases and J 3 bases; nucleotides not matched to a gene: 6. The CDR3 extends over 14 amino acids. CDR3 residues: CASNERGYYNEQFF. DNA for the CDR3: TGTGCCAGCAACGAGCGGGGCTACTACAATGAGCAGTTCTTC.

This clonotype rates as medium-sized. This chain joins TRBV20-1 and TRBJ1-1; no definite D call. Per germline, CDR1 DFQATT and CDR2 SNEGSKA (reference sequence). This CDR3 comprises 12 residues. CDR3 bases: TGCAGCGGGATGGTCGGGGACACTGAAGCTTTCTTT. This translates into CSGMVGDTEAFF.

The chain carries TRBV6-1 and TRBJ2-5; no clear D gene. The V gene lost 6 bases and the J gene lost 6 bases, with 17 bases spanning the gap. Germline CDR1 MNHNS, CDR2 SASEGT. The CDR3 spans 14 residues. The DNA of the CDR3 is TGTGCCAGCAGGGCGAATGACGGGTTGCAGACCCAGTACTTC. Protein: CASRANDGLQTQYF.

This clonotype was found many times. The chain combines TRBV12-3 or TRBV12-4 with TRBJ2-2; TRBD2 might be the D (6 bases). Trimming removed 2 bases from V and 6 bases from J, with 7 bases in between. The CDR3 loop spans 13 amino acids. The CDR3 reads CASSLSGAGELFF. For the CDR3, the DNA is TGTGCCAGCAGTTTATCGGGGGCCGGGGAGCTGTTTTTT.

This clonotype was seen many times. The chain has TRBV6-5 and TRBJ1-3, with 8 bases matching TRBD1. CDR1 and CDR2 from the germline V gene are MNHEY and SVGAGI. The CDR3 is 16 residues long. The J segment lost 0 bases and the V segment lost 5 bases, leaving 6 bases of the junction unmatched. The CDR3 DNA follows: TGTGCCAGCAGTCGAACGGGACAGGTCTCTGGAAACACCATATATTTT. Amino acid sequence: CASSRTGQVSGNTIYF.

This clonotype has ten or more counts. This chain uses TRBV20-1 with TRBJ1-1; possible D gene TRBD1, 5 bases. The CDR3 has 15 residues. The germline CDR1 and CDR2 sequences are DFQATT and SNEGSKA (reference sequence). V dropped 0 bases and J dropped 3 bases, with 14 bases sitting between them. CDR3 sequence: CSARDVARAYTEAFF. CDR3 in DNA: TGCAGTGCTAGAGATGTAGCCAGGGCTTACACTGAAGCTTTCTTT.

The sample holds many counts of this clonotype. This sequence joins TRBV12-3 or TRBV12-4 and TRBJ2-7; D is unresolved. This CDR3 contains 12 residues. Trimming removed 7 bases at V and 1 base at J, with 8 bases between. CDR3 sequence: CASTLTSYEQYF. In DNA form, the CDR3 reads TGTGCCAGCACCCTGACGTCCTACGAGCAGTACTTC.

Note on this clonotype: A junction boundary mismatches the germline segment, possibly from a read error. This chain connects TRBV28 to TRBJ1-1; 11 positions agree with TRBD1. The germline CDR1 and CDR2 sequences are MDHEN and SYDVKM. There are 15 residues in the CDR3. The CDR3: CASILNRGQGADAFF. The DNA of the CDR3 is TGTGCCAGCATTCTCAATAGAGGACAGGGGGCTGACGCTTTCTTT.

Many counts were recorded for this clonotype. The rearrangement uses TRBV6-5 and TRBJ1-5; D gene ambiguous. Germline values: CDR1 MNHEY, CDR2 SVGAGI. Trimming removed 2 bases from V and 3 bases from J, with 8 bases in between. This CDR3 is built from 14 residues. CDR3 residues: CASSYGQTNQPQHF. In DNA form, the CDR3 reads TGTGCCAGCAGTTACGGGCAAACCAATCAGCCCCAGCATTTT.

This clonotype has a count of ten or more. The chain employs TRBV6-5 and TRBJ1-4; D may be TRBD1 (6 bases). Germline V gene sequence: CDR1 MNHEY, CDR2 SVGAGI. With 5 bases removed from V and 12 bases from J, the gap between germline ends came to 19 bases. The CDR3 is 14 amino acids. The CDR3 is CASSPRTGPGELFF. The CDR3 coding sequence is TGTGCCAGCAGTCCTAGGACGGGGCCAGGGGAACTGTTTTTT.

This clonotype was detected many times. The V and J genes are TRBV7-8 and TRBJ1-5; tentatively, D is TRBD1 (6 bases). The CDR3 is 15 amino acids. Germline CDR1 and CDR2: SGHVS and FQNEAQ. V shed 1 base and J shed 6 bases, with 13 bases lying between them. In DNA form, the CDR3 reads TGTGCCAGCAGCTTAGGAGGGACAAACACTCAGCCCCAGCATTTT. Translating gives CASSLGGTNTQPQHF.

The chain links TRBV29-1 to TRBJ2-7; D is possibly TRBD2 (6 bases). The CDR3 is 15 amino acids. V lost 7 bases and J lost 7, with 26 bases in between. The germline V gene encodes CDR1 SQVTM and CDR2 ANQGSEA. CDR3 residues: CSGRLGTARSGEQYF. DNA for the CDR3: TGCAGCGGTAGACTCGGGACTGCTAGGTCTGGGGAGCAGTACTTC.

This clonotype was found many times. This chain uses TRBV20-1 with TRBJ2-3; 8 bases fit TRBD2. CDR1 DFQATT and CDR2 SNEGSKA come from the germline V gene (reference sequence). The CDR3 runs 14 residues. With V trimmed by 2 bases and J by 5 bases, 6 bases remained unmatched. The CDR3 region is CSARPIAGKDTQYF. CDR3 DNA sequence: TGCAGTGCTAGACCAATAGCGGGGAAAGATACGCAGTATTTT.

Turning to this clonotype: This may be a read error: a much more frequent sequence differs by one nucleotide. This rearrangement joins TRBV30 to TRBJ2-7; 9 nucleotides match TRBD1. Germline assignment: CDR1 GTSNPN and CDR2 SVGIG (reference sequence). V lost 2 bases to trimming and J lost 7 bases; unmatched junction nucleotides: 6. The length of the CDR3 is 13 residues. CDR3 in amino acids: CAWSPGQGPEQYF. The CDR3 DNA reads as TGTGCCTGGAGTCCCGGACAGGGGCCGGAGCAGTACTTC.

V gene TRBV4-2 combines with J gene TRBJ2-7; TRBD1 agrees at 8 bases. V was clipped by 6 bases and J by 1 base; unmatched bases: 5. The CDR3 sequence is 14 residues long. Germline V gives CDR1 LGHNA, CDR2 YNFKEQ. DNA of the CDR3: TGTGCCAGCAGTCTAACAGGGGGGTCCTACGAGCAGTACTTC. This gives the protein CASSLTGGSYEQYF.